This TCR beta chain was profiled in a study of blood T cells in healthy people across ages. Germline CDR1 is PRHDT and CDR2 is FYEKMQ (reference sequence). V lost 0 bases and J 5 bases, leaving 11 bases between the germline ends. This CDR3 is built from 14 residues. Then a second PCR, running about 6 to 12 cycles, was carried out with a sample-barcoded 5' primer and a J-beta primer mix. A tag from a template-switch adaptor with 12 random nucleotides marked each cDNA molecule. TCRdb analysed the 5' RACE reads with MiXCR anew, one entry per CDR3 protein. The sample consists of about 1.7 million distinct CDR3 sequences, 28% of them appearing once. This clonotype was seen repeatedly, ten times or more. As yet, its antigen is unknown. Study-wide points: Shifts in expanded clonotypes may have been confounded by donor CMV status, which was unknown.

There were at least 5 micrograms of total RNA extracted from every sample. This clonotype was obtained from a woman in her 30s in good health. The chain uses TRBV13 and TRBJ2-7; TRBD2 is a possible D gene (5 bases). Specimen: blood. DNA for the CDR3: TGTGCCAGCAGCTTAGGCCCCGGACTCGACGAGCAGTACTTC. Translation gives CASSLGPGLDEQYF.